This passage covers 29 T cell receptor beta chains from one sample sequenced in a study of long-term antiretroviral therapy in people with HIV. Researchers report immunoSEQ v3.0 was run at survey level. Assay used: immunoSEQ multiplex PCR; TCRdb lists only in-frame clones, some missing. The data hold tens of thousands of clones, with approximately 86% observed a single time. The material was unsorted PBMCs, obtained 0.1 years before starting antiretroviral therapy. The receptors were sampled from a woman aged 50 to 65 with HIV.

The V gene is TRBV7-2, the J gene TRBJ2-3; no firm D call. V dropped 5 bases and J dropped 1 base, with 13 bases sitting between them. Per the germline V gene, CDR1 is SGHTA and CDR2 is FQGNSA. The CDR3 has 15 amino acids. For the CDR3, the DNA is TGTGCCAGCAGCCCTACTCCGGCCGGCACAGATACGCAGTATTTT. This codes for CASSPTPAGTDTQYF.

The genes are TRBV7-2 and TRBJ1-3, with D possibly being TRBD1 (5 bases). The V gene lost 5 bases and the J gene lost 1 base, with 15 bases spanning the gap. The CDR3 loop spans 16 amino acids. Germline lookup yields CDR1 SGHTA and CDR2 FQGNSA. The DNA of the CDR3 is TGTGCCAGCAGCCAGGGCCCCTATTCTTCTGGAAACACCATATATTTT. Translation gives CASSQGPYSSGNTIYF. Looking up the rest from reference TRBV7-2 and TRBJ1-3 gives the full variable domain: GAGVSQSPSNKVTEKGKDVELRCDPISGHTALYWYRQSLGQGLEFLIYFQGNSAPDKSGLPSDRFSAERTGGSVSTLTIQRTQQEDSAVYLCASSQGPYSSGNTIYFGEGSWLTVV.

CDR3 DNA sequence: TGCGCCAGCAGCACAGGGACAGGGGGCGAGGAAGCTTTCTTT. It encodes CASSTGTGGEEAFF. This chain uses TRBV5-1 with TRBJ1-1; 12 bases are shared with TRBD1. The CDR3 extends over 14 amino acids. With 4 bases clipped from V and 8 bases from J, the junction kept 6 bases outside the gene matches. Germline values: CDR1 SGHRS, CDR2 YFSETQ.

The gene calls are TRBV9 and TRBJ2-1, with D unclear. Trimming took off 4 bases at V and 0 bases at J, with 14 bases between the two ends. Germline CDR1 reads SGDLS; CDR2 reads YYNGEE. CDR3 length: 16 residues. As DNA, the CDR3 is TGTGCCAGCAGCCTCCCCACTGAGAGCTCCTACAATGAGCAGTTCTTC. It translates to CASSLPTESSYNEQFF.

This rearrangement joins TRBV6-1 to TRBJ2-5; D might be TRBD1 (6 bases). V was cut by 2 bases and J by 0 bases, with 10 bases left in between. Germline V gives CDR1 MNHNS, CDR2 SASEGT. This CDR3 has 15 amino acids. The DNA for the CDR3 is TGTGCCAGCAGTGAACAGGGGAAGTACCAAGAGACCCAGTACTTC. It specifies CASSEQGKYQETQYF.

The genes are TRBV27 and TRBJ2-1; 9 bases are a match to TRBD1. Germline CDR1 and CDR2: MNHEY and SMNVEV (reference sequence). The CDR3 sequence is 17 residues long. V gave up 2 bases and J gave up 2 bases; unmatched junction bases: 7. This chain's CDR3 is CASSLGWGQGPYNEQFF. In DNA form, the CDR3 reads TGTGCCAGCAGTTTAGGTTGGGGACAGGGCCCCTACAATGAGCAGTTCTTC.

The rearrangement uses TRBV6-1 and TRBJ2-2; 9 nucleotides agree with TRBD1. CDR1 MNHNS and CDR2 SASEGT come from the germline V gene. This CDR3 has 15 amino acids. V shed 8 bases, J shed 4 bases, and the junction held 8 bases outside the gene matches. The CDR3 is CASYTGGLITGELFF. The DNA for the CDR3 is TGTGCCAGCTATACAGGGGGCCTTATCACCGGGGAGCTGTTTTTT.

In this sample, this clone turned up a few times. This chain connects TRBV5-4 to TRBJ1-2, with D possibly matching TRBD1 (5 bases). Germline CDR1 is SGHNT and CDR2 is YYREEE (reference sequence). V lost 4 bases, J lost 3 bases, and 16 bases lay in between. This CDR3 has 15 amino acids. The CDR3 is CASSVGPRGDYGYTF. CDR3 sequence (DNA): TGTGCCAGCAGCGTAGGGCCGAGGGGCGACTATGGCTACACCTTC.

The chain recombines TRBV5-8 with TRBJ2-3; 9 bases agree with TRBD1. J gave up 4 bases and V 2 bases, and 8 bases lay outside the gene matches. The CDR3 consists of 16 residues. Germline CDR1 is SGHTS and CDR2 is YDEGEE. CDR3 in DNA: TGTGCCAGCAGCTTTTGGGGGACAGGGTCACCAGATACGCAGTATTTT. It specifies CASSFWGTGSPDTQYF.

The V and J genes are TRBV28 and TRBJ2-7, with TRBD2 matching 16 bases. The CDR3 is made up of 16 amino acids. V shed 3 bases and J 7 bases; nucleotides not matched to a gene: 6. CDR1 and CDR2 from the germline V gene are MDHEN and SYDVKM. In nucleotides, the CDR3 is TGTGCCAGCAGTTTTGGGACTAGCGGGGGGGTGGGTGAGCAGTACTTC. It yields the protein CASSFGTSGGVGEQYF.

V and J are TRBV18 and TRBJ2-7, with D maybe TRBD1 (5 bases). This CDR3 contains 14 residues. V dropped 2 bases and J dropped 6 bases, with 14 bases sitting between them. The germline CDR1 and CDR2 sequences are KGHSH and LQKENI. CDR3 nucleotides: TGTGCCAGCTCACCAACACCCCAGGGATCCGAGCAGTACTTC. Its protein product is CASSPTPQGSEQYF.

The chain employs TRBV27 and TRBJ1-1; D remains ambiguous. From germline, CDR1 is MNHEY and CDR2 SMNVEV (reference sequence). This CDR3 spans 16 amino acids. Trimming cost V 0 bases and J 4 bases, with 15 bases left between them. As DNA, the CDR3 is TGTGCCAGCAGTTTATCGGGCCTGGGGTGGAGCACTGAAGCTTTCTTT. This codes for CASSLSGLGWSTEAFF.

This chain's CDR3 is CASSSSSGANVLTF. The CDR3 bases are TGCGCCAGCAGCTCGTCCTCTGGGGCCAACGTCCTGACTTTC. V usage is TRBV5-1 and J usage is TRBJ2-6; D unclear. The CDR3 sequence is 14 residues long. Germline loops: CDR1 SGHRS, CDR2 YFSETQ. Trimming pared 3 bases from V and 0 bases from J, leaving 4 bases between.

This clone was counted once. The chain has TRBV10-3 and TRBJ2-3, with 8 bases identical to TRBD2. The J segment lost 2 bases and the V segment lost 6 bases, leaving 4 bases of the junction unmatched. Germline V lookup: CDR1 ENHRY, CDR2 SYGVKD. The length of the CDR3 is 14 residues. Here the CDR3 reads CAIRAGGSTDTQYF. The CDR3 bases are TGTGCCATCAGGGCGGGGGGCTCCACAGATACGCAGTATTTT.

The chain carries TRBV6-5 and TRBJ2-1; tentatively, D is TRBD1 (6 bases). Looked up from germline, CDR1 is MNHEY and CDR2 is SVGAGI. V dropped 6 bases and J dropped 6 bases, with 12 bases sitting between them. The CDR3 contains 13 residues. This chain's CDR3 is CASSGQLINEQFF. Here the CDR3 DNA reads TGTGCCAGCAGCGGACAGTTAATCAATGAGCAGTTCTTC.

The V gene is TRBV20-1, the J gene TRBJ2-5, with no clear D. V gave up 3 bases and J gave up 7 bases, with 9 bases separating them. Germline V gene lookup returns CDR1 DFQATT and CDR2 SNEGSKA (reference sequence). CDR3 length: 11 residues. The CDR3 nucleotides read TGCAGTGCTAGTGTCGTTGGGACCCAGTACTTC. Protein product: CSASVVGTQYF.

CDR3 loop: CASSERVGNYGYTF. The DNA of the CDR3 is TGTGCCAGCAGTGAAAGGGTCGGTAACTATGGCTACACCTTC. V is TRBV2 and J is TRBJ1-2; no clear D gene. Deletions cut 2 bases from V and 1 base from J, with 8 bases between. Per germline, CDR1 SNHLY and CDR2 FYNNEI. The CDR3 is 14 amino acids.

The J gene is TRBJ2-2, the V gene TRBV2; D might be TRBD2 (6 bases). Germline V gene lookup returns CDR1 SNHLY and CDR2 FYNNEI. CDR3 size: 15 residues. V gave up 3 bases and J gave up 5 bases, with 13 bases separating them. The CDR3: CASSDGGWSTGELFF. In DNA form, the CDR3 reads TGTGCCAGCAGTGATGGAGGGTGGTCGACCGGGGAGCTGTTTTTT.

The genes are TRBV5-5 and TRBJ2-7; D may be TRBD1 (5 bases). The germline CDR1 and CDR2 sequences are SGHKS and YYEKEE (reference sequence). V lost 2 bases and J lost 2, with 14 bases in between. This CDR3 has 15 amino acids. CDR3 loop: CASSFGAGLAYEQYF. The CDR3 bases are TGTGCCAGCAGCTTTGGGGCCGGCCTCGCCTACGAGCAGTACTTC.

The V gene is TRBV19, the J gene TRBJ1-2, with D possibly being TRBD1 (6 bases). The CDR3 is 12 residues long. CDR1 LNHDA and CDR2 SQIVND come from the germline V gene (reference sequence). Deletions cut 7 bases from V and 6 bases from J, with 12 bases between. Here the CDR3 DNA reads TGTGCCAGTAATCAGGGGTTCAATGGCTACACCTTC. Residues: CASNQGFNGYTF.

The genes are TRBV5-1 and TRBJ2-7; D is perhaps TRBD1 (5 bases). The germline V gene has CDR1 SGHRS and CDR2 YFSETQ. There are 15 residues in the CDR3. Trimming took 3 bases from V and 3 from J, leaving 16 bases between them. CDR3 sequence: CASSSGPPRFYEQYF. The CDR3 nucleotides read TGCGCCAGCAGCTCAGGGCCACCACGATTCTACGAGCAGTACTTC. Using reference TRBV5-1 and TRBJ2-7 for the parts outside the CDR3, the full variable domain is KAGVTQTPRYLIKTRGQQVTLSCSPISGHRSVSWYQQTPGQGLQFLFEYFSETQRNKGNFPGRFSGRQFSNSRSEMNVSTLELGDSALYLCASSSGPPRFYEQYFGPGTRLTVT.

This chain joins TRBV7-9 and TRBJ2-5; TRBD1 is a possible D gene (5 bases). V was pared by 5 bases and J by 1 base, with 8 bases between. The CDR3 covers 13 residues. The germline gives CDR1 SEHNR, CDR2 FQNEAQ (reference sequence). The CDR3 DNA follows: TGTGCCAGCAGCACAGACAGCCAAGAGACCCAGTACTTC. As protein: CASSTDSQETQYF.

The rearrangement uses TRBV10-3 and TRBJ1-2; D gene unclear. Trimming removed 4 bases from V and 0 bases from J, with 9 bases in between. Germline CDR1 ENHRY, CDR2 SYGVKD. The CDR3 is made up of 14 amino acids. The CDR3 protein is CAISVGPPNYGYTF. The CDR3 DNA reads TGTGCCATCAGTGTCGGTCCTCCTAACTATGGCTACACCTTC.

The CDR3, as DNA: TGCGCCAGCAGCCAAGATATAGGGGACGTCAATGAGCAGTTCTTC. This encodes CASSQDIGDVNEQFF. The genes are TRBV4-3 and TRBJ2-1, with D tentatively TRBD1 or TRBD2 (5 bases each). The germline V and J ends were trimmed by 0 bases and 6 bases, with 12 bases remaining between them. The CDR3 consists of 15 residues. Germline loops: CDR1 LGHNA, CDR2 YSLEER.

The chain employs TRBV6-4 and TRBJ1-2, with TRBD1 as a possible D gene (5 bases). The CDR3 totals 14 residues. Germline loops: CDR1 MRHNA, CDR2 SNTAGT. Trimming removed 0 bases at V and 4 bases at J, with 9 bases between. The CDR3: CASSDSRGIYGYTF. DNA of the CDR3: TGTGCCAGCAGTGACTCGAGGGGAATCTATGGCTACACCTTC.

This chain connects TRBV7-3 to TRBJ2-2; 7 bases line up with TRBD2. The germline V gene encodes CDR1 SGHTA and CDR2 FQGTGA. The CDR3 is made up of 15 amino acids. After removal of 4 bases from V and 5 bases from J, the junction contained 7 bases not matched to a gene. Here the CDR3 DNA reads TGTGCCAGCAGCTCCTCCGGGGGAGGGACCGGGGAGCTGTTTTTT. Residues: CASSSSGGGTGELFF.

This chain connects TRBV7-2 to TRBJ2-5; no firm D call. V was pared by 0 bases and J by 5 bases, with 10 bases between. There are 14 residues in the CDR3. Germline CDR1 SGHTA, CDR2 FQGNSA. CDR3 DNA sequence: TGTGCCAGCAGCTTAGCGGTGGGCCGGGAGACCCAGTACTTC. Protein product: CASSLAVGRETQYF.

V gene TRBV6-1 combines with J gene TRBJ2-3; TRBD1 or TRBD2 may be the D gene (6 bases each). The CDR3 length is 16 residues. Germline loops: CDR1 MNHNS, CDR2 SASEGT. Trimming cost V 4 bases and J 1 base, with 15 bases left between them. The CDR3 sequence: CASSAAQGTGTDTQYF. CDR3 DNA: TGTGCCAGCAGTGCGGCCCAGGGGACTGGCACAGATACGCAGTATTTT.

The chain employs TRBV5-4 and TRBJ2-3; D might be TRBD1 (5 bases). The V end was cut by 4 bases, the J end by 2 bases, with 17 bases between. The germline gives CDR1 SGHNT, CDR2 YYREEE (reference sequence). This CDR3 is 16 amino acids long. DNA for the CDR3: TGTGCCAGCAGCCGGAGTGGGGCAGTACCCACAGATACGCAGTATTTT. It codes for CASSRSGAVPTDTQYF.